Described below is a single T cell receptor (beta chain) sequence and its context. From germline, CDR1 is SNHLY and CDR2 FYNNEI. The V segment lost 6 bases and the J segment 5 bases; nucleotides outside the gene matches: 9. This CDR3 comprises 15 residues. The sample originates from a study of blood T cell repertoires in COVID-19. This table comes from immunoSEQ multiplex PCR, and its TCRdb copy is limited to in-frame clones, with some not included. The repertoire holds 70,000 to 90,000 clones, with 75% to 90% as singletons. This sequence joins TRBV2 and TRBJ2-7; TRBD1 agrees at 11 bases. Sequences were obtained from peripheral blood. The sequence derives from a human donor in a cohort sampled during active COVID-19. In DNA, the CDR3 is TGTGCCAGCAGGGACCCGGGGACAGGGGGACACGAGCAGTACTTC. The encoded protein is CASRDPGTGGHEQYF.